Listed here is a single T cell receptor beta chain. This entry belongs to a study of identical twins. MiXCR, run by TCRdb on the 5' RACE reads, gives a single entry per CDR3 protein. The table has approximately 630,000 distinct CDR3 sequences, less than 9% seen once. CDR1 and CDR2 (germline): MGHRA, YSYEKL. Deletions cut 5 bases from V and 0 bases from J, with 11 bases between. The CDR3 totals 14 residues. The sample was also reused in another study, on yellow fever vaccine responses in identical twins.

Sequencing was performed on PBMCs. This rearrangement joins TRBV4-1 to TRBJ2-7, with D perhaps given as TRBD1 or TRBD2 (5 bases each). The TCR sequence derives from a woman aged 18-29 years in good health. CDR3 amino acids: CASSGTVSSYEQYV. CDR3 in DNA: TGCGCCAGCAGCGGGACGGTGAGCTCCTACGAGCAGTACGTC.